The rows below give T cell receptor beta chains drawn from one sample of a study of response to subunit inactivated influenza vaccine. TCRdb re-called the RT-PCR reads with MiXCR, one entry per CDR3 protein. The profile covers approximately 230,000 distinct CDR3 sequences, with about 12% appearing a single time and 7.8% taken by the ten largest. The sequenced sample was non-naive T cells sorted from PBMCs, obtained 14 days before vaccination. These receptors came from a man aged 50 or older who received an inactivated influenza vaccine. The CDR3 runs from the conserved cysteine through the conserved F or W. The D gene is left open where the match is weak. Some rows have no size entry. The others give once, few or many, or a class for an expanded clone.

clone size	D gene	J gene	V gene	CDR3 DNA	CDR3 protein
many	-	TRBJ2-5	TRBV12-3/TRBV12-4	TGTGCCAGCAGTGAAAGTCCCCAGACCCAGTACTTC	CASSESPQTQYF
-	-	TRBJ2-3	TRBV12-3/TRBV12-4	TGTGCCATCGGGCCGGGACAAGGACCAGATACGCAGTATTTT	CAIGPGQGPDTQYF
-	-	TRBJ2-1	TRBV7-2	TGTGCCAGCAGCCCCGATGTAGGTCACTCCTACAATGAGCAGTTCTTC	CASSPDVGHSYNEQFF
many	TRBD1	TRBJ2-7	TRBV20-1	TGCAGTGCTAGAGGCGGACAGGGCGAGCAGTACTTC	CSARGGQGEQYF
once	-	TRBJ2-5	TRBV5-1	TGCGCCAGCAGCTTGAATAACGTCGGGGGGACCCAGTACTTC	CASSLNNVGGTQYF
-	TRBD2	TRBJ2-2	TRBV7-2	TGTGCCAGCAGCCTAGCGGGGACCACCGGGGAGCTGTTTTTT	CASSLAGTTGELFF
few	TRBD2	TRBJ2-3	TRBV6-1	TGTGCCAGCAGTGACGCAGGGATGGGCGGGAGAAATATGCAGTATTTT	CASSDAGMGGRNMQYF
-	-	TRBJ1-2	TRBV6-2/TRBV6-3	TGTGCCAGCAGTTACGCTAACTATGGCTACACCTTC	CASSYANYGYTF
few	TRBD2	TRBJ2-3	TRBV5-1	TGCGCCAGCAGCTCCTTGAGGGGACTAGCGACAGATACGCAGTATTTT	CASSSLRGLATDTQYF
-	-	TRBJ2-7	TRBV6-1	TGTGCCAGCAGCAACGGAGGTGGTTACTGCGAGCAGTACTTC	CASSNGGGYCEQYF
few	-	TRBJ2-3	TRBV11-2	TGTGCCAGCAGCTTAGTTGGGGTCTGGGGCTCGACGTCTTCTAGCACAGATACGCAGTATTTT	CASSLVGVWGSTSSSTDTQYF
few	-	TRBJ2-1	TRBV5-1	TGCGCCAGCAGCGAAGGCAATGAGCAGTTCTTC	CASSEGNEQFF
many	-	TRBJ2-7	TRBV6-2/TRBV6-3	TGTGCCAGCAGTTACCGACCGGTGGGACGCTACGAGCAGTACTTC	CASSYRPVGRYEQYF
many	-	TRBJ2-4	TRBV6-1	TGTGCCAGCAGTGAGGAGCAGGTCCTAGCCAAAAACATTCAGTACTTC	CASSEEQVLAKNIQYF
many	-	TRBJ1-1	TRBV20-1	TGCAGTGCTAGAGATGGTTTTGGGGGGCAGAGCACTGAAGCTTTCTTT	CSARDGFGGQSTEAFF
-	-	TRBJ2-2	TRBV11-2	TGTGCCAGCAGCCGTAGACAGACACGGAGGACCGGGGAGCTGTTTTTT	CASSRRQTRRTGELFF
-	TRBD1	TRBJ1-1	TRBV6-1	TGTGCCAGCAGGCCACCGGGACAGACGACAGGCGGGGCTTTCTTT	CASRPPGQTTGGAFF
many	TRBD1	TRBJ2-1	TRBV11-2	TGTGCCAGCAGCCCGGGGGACAGGGGGATCTTC	CASSPGDRGIF
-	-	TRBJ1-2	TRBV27	TGTGCCAGCAGCGGAAAATCAGGGGTGGCTAACTATGGCTACACCTTC	CASSGKSGVANYGYTF
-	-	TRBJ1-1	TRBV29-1	TGCAGCGCCCGTACAGGGAGGAGCACTGAAGCTTTCTTT	CSARTGRSTEAFF
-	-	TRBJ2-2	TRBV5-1	TGCGCCAGCAGCTTGCGGGGCCCGGTTACCGGGGAGCTGTTTTTT	CASSLRGPVTGELFF
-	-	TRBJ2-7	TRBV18	TGTGCCAGCTCACCACAGAGCTCCTACGAGCAGTACTTC	CASSPQSSYEQYF
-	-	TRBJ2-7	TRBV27	TGTGCCAGCAGTCCAGTCCCCCGGGACTCAAGGCTGGGCGAGCAGTACTTC	CASSPVPRDSRLGEQYF
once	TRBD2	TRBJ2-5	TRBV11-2	TGTGCCATCAGCGCATCCAGCGGGGGACGTTGGGAGACCCAGTACTTC	CAISASSGGRWETQYF
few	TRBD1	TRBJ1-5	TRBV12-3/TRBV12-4	TGTGCCAGCAGTTCGGGACAGTCTAATCAGCCCCAGCATTTT	CASSSGQSNQPQHF
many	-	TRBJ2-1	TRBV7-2	TGTGCCAGCAGCTTAGTAGGAGCGGGCCTAAATGAGCAGTTCTTC	CASSLVGAGLNEQFF
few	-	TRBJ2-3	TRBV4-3	TGCGCCAGCAGCCAAGAGAGGAGGGCGGGTCGCACAGATACGCAGTATTTT	CASSQERRAGRTDTQYF
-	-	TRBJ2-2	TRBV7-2	TGTGCCAGCAGCTTCAATTACAACACCGGGGAGCTGTTTTTT	CASSFNYNTGELFF
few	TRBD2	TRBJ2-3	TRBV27	TGTGCCAGCAGTTCCCTCCGACCTTCTAGCGGGAGAGGGGTAGATACGCAGTATTTT	CASSSLRPSSGRGVDTQYF
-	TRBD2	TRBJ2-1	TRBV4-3	TGCGCCAGCAGCCAAGATCCAGCGGGAGGTTACAATGAGCAGTTCTTC	CASSQDPAGGYNEQFF
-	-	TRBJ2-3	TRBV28	TGTGCCAGCATCAGGGGGGGCTTCGACACAGATACGCAGTATTTT	CASIRGGFDTDTQYF
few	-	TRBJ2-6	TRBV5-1	TGCGCCAGCAGCCTGGACGGGGCTGGGGCCAACGTCCTGACTTTC	CASSLDGAGANVLTF
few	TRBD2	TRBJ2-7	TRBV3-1	TGTGCCAGCAGCCAGCGGGGGGTAGCCTACGAGCAGTACTTC	CASSQRGVAYEQYF
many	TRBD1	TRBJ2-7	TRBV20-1	TGCAGTGCTAGAGAGAACGGAGACAGGGACGAGCAGTACTTC	CSARENGDRDEQYF
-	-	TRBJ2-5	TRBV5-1	TGCGCCAGCAGCTTGGCCGTAGGGGGGCAAGAGACCCAGTACTTC	CASSLAVGGQETQYF
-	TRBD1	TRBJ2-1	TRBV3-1	TGTGCCAGCAGCCCAGGACAGGGGGGCAATGAGCAGTTCTTC	CASSPGQGGNEQFF
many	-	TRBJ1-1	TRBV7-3	TGTGCCAGCAGCACTCGGCCAGACATGAACACTGAAGCTTTCTTT	CASSTRPDMNTEAFF
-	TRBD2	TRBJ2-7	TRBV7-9	TGTGCCAGCAGCTTAGTGATTACCCGGGGGGGATCCTACGAGCAGTACTTC	CASSLVITRGGSYEQYF
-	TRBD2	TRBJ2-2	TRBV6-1	TGTGCCAGCAGCCCCGGGACTAGCGGGAGCTGGACCGGGGAGCTGTTTTTT	CASSPGTSGSWTGELFF
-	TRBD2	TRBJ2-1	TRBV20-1	TGCAGTGCCGTAATAGCGGGAGGGCCCTACAATGAGCAGTTCTTC	CSAVIAGGPYNEQFF
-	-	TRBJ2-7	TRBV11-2	TGTGCCAGCAGCTTAGGGCCTTCAGGGATCTTCTACGAGCAGTACTTC	CASSLGPSGIFYEQYF
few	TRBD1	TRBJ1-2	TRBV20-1	TGCAGTGCTCAAACAGGGGGCAACTATGGCTACACCTTC	CSAQTGGNYGYTF
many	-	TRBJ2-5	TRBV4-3	TGCGCCAGCAGCCAAGATCTAGTACAGTCAGGAGAGACCCAGTACTTC	CASSQDLVQSGETQYF
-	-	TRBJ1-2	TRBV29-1	TGCAGCGTTGATCACAGGAACTATGGCTACACCTTC	CSVDHRNYGYTF
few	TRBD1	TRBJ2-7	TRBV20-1	TGCAGTGCCGTTACCCCCGGGACAGGGTCCTACGAGCAGTACTTC	CSAVTPGTGSYEQYF